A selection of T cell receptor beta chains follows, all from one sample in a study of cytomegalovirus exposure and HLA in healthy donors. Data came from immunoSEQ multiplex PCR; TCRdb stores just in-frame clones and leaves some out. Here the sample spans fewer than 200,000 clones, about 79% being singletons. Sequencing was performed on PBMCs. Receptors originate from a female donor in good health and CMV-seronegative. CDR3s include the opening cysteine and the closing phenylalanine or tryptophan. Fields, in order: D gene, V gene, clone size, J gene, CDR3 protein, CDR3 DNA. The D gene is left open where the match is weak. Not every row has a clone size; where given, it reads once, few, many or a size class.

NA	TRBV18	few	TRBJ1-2	CASSPASNYGYTF	TGTGCCAGCTCACCAGCGAGCAACTATGGCTACACCTTC
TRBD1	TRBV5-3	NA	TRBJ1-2	CARSASRDRLYNYGYTF	TGTGCCAGAAGCGCCTCCCGGGACAGATTATATAACTATGGCTACACCTTC
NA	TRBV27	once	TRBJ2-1	CACARAPSVYEQFF	TGTGCCTGCGCCCGTGCGCCTAGCGTTTATGAGCAGTTCTTC
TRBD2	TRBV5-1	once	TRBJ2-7	CASSPSGSSYEQYF	TGCGCCAGCAGCCCTAGCGGGAGCTCCTACGAGCAGTACTTC
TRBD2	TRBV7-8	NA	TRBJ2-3	CASSLGAGGSTDTQYF	TGTGCCAGCAGCTTAGGTGCGGGAGGCAGCACAGATACGCAGTATTTT
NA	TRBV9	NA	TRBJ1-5	CASSVEGYRNQPQHF	TGTGCCAGCAGCGTAGAGGGGTATAGGAATCAGCCCCAGCATTTT
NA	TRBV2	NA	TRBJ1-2	CASSKDSYGYTF	TGTGCCAGCTCGAAGGACAGCTATGGCTACACCTTC
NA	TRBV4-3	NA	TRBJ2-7	CASSQDPGGEQYF	TGCGCCAGCAGCCAAGATCCAGGTGGGGAGCAGTACTTC
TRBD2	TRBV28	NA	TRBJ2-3	CASSPQGLAGADTQYF	TGTGCCAGCAGTCCACAGGGACTAGCGGGTGCAGATACGCAGTATTTT
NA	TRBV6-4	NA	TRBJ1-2	CASSDLKGVGYGYTF	TGTGCCAGCAGTGACTTAAAAGGGGTGGGATATGGCTACACCTTC
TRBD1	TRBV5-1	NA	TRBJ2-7	CASSFSGQGVNEQYF	TGCGCCAGCAGCTTTTCAGGACAGGGGGTAAACGAGCAGTACTTC
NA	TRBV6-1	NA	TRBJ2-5	CASRGGSYQETQYF	TGTGCCAGCAGGGGGGGATCCTACCAAGAGACCCAGTACTTC
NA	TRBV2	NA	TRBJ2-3	CASTLLDTQYF	TGTGCCAGCACCCTCTTAGATACGCAGTATTTT
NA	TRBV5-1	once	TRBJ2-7	CASSVSGGPTSEQYF	TGCGCCAGCAGCGTCTCAGGGGGGCCCACCTCAGAGCAGTACTTC
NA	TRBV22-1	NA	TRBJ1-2	CPGSAPYPDRGGYTF	TGTCCTGGGAGCGCACCCTATCCCGACAGGGGGGGCTACACCTTC
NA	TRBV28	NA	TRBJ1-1	CASFRAPEAFF	TGTGCCAGCTTCAGGGCCCCTGAAGCTTTCTTT
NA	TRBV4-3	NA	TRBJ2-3	CASSQDTGVSTDTQYF	TGCGCCAGCAGCCAAGATACGGGGGTTAGCACAGATACGCAGTATTTT
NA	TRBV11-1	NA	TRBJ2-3	CASSLDGSKADTQYF	TGTGCCAGCAGCTTAGACGGGAGTAAAGCAGATACGCAGTATTTT
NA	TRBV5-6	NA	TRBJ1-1	CASSRLQKMNTEAFF	TGTGCCAGCAGCCGACTACAGAAGATGAACACTGAAGCTTTCTTT
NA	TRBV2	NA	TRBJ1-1	CASIQVGFTEAFF	TGTGCCAGCATTCAGGTCGGATTCACTGAAGCTTTCTTT
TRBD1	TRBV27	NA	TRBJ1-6	CASRRDSENSPLHF	TGTGCCAGCAGAAGGGACAGTGAAAATTCACCCCTCCACTTT
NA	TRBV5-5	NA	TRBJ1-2	CASSLVVGDYGYTF	TGTGCCAGCAGCTTGGTGGTAGGGGACTATGGCTACACCTTC
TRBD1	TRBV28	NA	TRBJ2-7	CASSFSPGQGAYEQYF	TGTGCCAGCAGTTTCTCGCCGGGACAGGGGGCCTACGAGCAGTACTTC
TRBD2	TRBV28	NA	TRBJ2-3	CASSFGSGTRRRGTQYF	TGTGCCAGCAGTTTTGGTAGCGGGACCCGGAGGAGAGGTACGCAGTATTTT
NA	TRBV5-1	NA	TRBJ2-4	CASSLPGADKNIQYF	TGCGCCAGCAGCTTGCCAGGGGCGGACAAAAACATTCAGTACTTC
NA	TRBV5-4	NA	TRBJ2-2	CASSMAQGSGELFF	TGTGCCAGCAGCATGGCCCAGGGGTCCGGGGAGCTGTTTTTT
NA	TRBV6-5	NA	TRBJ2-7	CASSSTDSYEQYF	TGTGCCAGCAGTTCCACTGACAGCTACGAGCAGTACTTC
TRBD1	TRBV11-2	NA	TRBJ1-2	CASRLGQGPRDYGYTF	TGTGCCAGCAGATTGGGACAGGGCCCGCGGGACTATGGCTACACCTTC